The 30 T cell receptor beta chains reported below all come from one sample, sequenced in a study of CD8 T cells in Susac syndrome. When the RNA was reverse transcribed, random hexamers were used with an input of roughly 0.5 to 1 ug. Via MiXCR, TCRdb re-called the immunoSEQ multiplex PCR reads, giving one row per CDR3 protein. The repertoire includes roughly 80,000 distinct CDR3 sequences, 90% to 95% of them detected once, and about 0.53% sits in the top ten. Source material: CD4+ T cells from PBMCs. All receptors derive from a human donor with Susac syndrome.

The V call is TRBV20-1, the J call TRBJ2-1; D is unclear. CDR1 and CDR2 from the germline V gene are DFQATT and SNEGSKA (reference sequence). This CDR3 region has 12 residues. V lost 6 bases to trimming and J lost 6 bases, with 12 bases between them. CDR3 amino acids: CSALDARNEQFF. The DNA for the CDR3 is TGCAGTGCCCTGGATGCCCGCAATGAGCAGTTCTTC.

This chain uses TRBV7-3 with TRBJ2-7; 7 positions match TRBD2. Trimming cost V 5 bases and J 1 base; bases outside gene matches: 11. The V gene's germline CDR1 is SGHTA and CDR2 FQGTGA. The CDR3 is 16 amino acids. CDR3 amino acids: CASSPGGGSLSYEQYF. CDR3 bases: TGTGCCAGCAGCCCTGGGGGAGGGTCCCTATCCTACGAGCAGTACTTC.

V gene TRBV5-1 combines with J gene TRBJ1-1; D is unclear. CDR1 is SGHRS and CDR2 is YFSETQ in the germline V gene. The CDR3 has 14 amino acids. V was cut by 4 bases and J by 1 base, with 11 bases left in between. CDR3 sequence reads: CASSLLDQNTEAFF. DNA for the CDR3: TGCGCCAGCAGCCTTCTGGATCAGAACACTGAAGCTTTCTTT.

This clonotype came up a few times. The chain couples TRBV6-6 to TRBJ1-5; 8 bases fit TRBD1. Trimming took 2 bases from V and 7 from J; bases not matched to a gene: 1. CDR3 length: 13 residues. Germline loops: CDR1 MNHNY, CDR2 SVGAGI (reference sequence). CDR3 protein: CASSYPGGQPQHF. In nucleotides, the CDR3 is TGTGCCAGCAGTTACCCAGGGGGCCAGCCCCAGCATTTT.

This clonotype appeared once. The chain combines TRBV29-1 with TRBJ2-3; possible D gene TRBD2, 5 bases. Germline V gene lookup returns CDR1 SQVTM and CDR2 ANQGSEA. There are 13 residues in the CDR3. Trimming stripped 7 bases from V and 0 bases from J, with 11 bases between. The CDR3 sequence is CSASGASTDTQYF. The DNA of the CDR3 is TGCAGCGCGAGCGGTGCTAGCACAGATACGCAGTATTTT.

The chain is built from TRBV7-2 and TRBJ2-3; 8 nucleotides agree with TRBD2. V dropped 7 bases and J dropped 4; count of bases not matched to a gene: 10. The CDR3 covers 15 residues. The V gene's germline CDR1 is SGHTA and CDR2 FQGNSA. The CDR3 protein is CASNSGGPGADTQYF. DNA for the CDR3: TGTGCCAGCAACTCGGGAGGGCCCGGAGCAGATACGCAGTATTTT.

The chain couples TRBV6-2 or TRBV6-3 to TRBJ2-6, with D tentatively TRBD2 (6 bases). CDR3 size: 17 residues. Trimming took off 5 bases at V and 0 bases at J, with 14 bases between the two ends. Germline V gene sequence: CDR1 MNHEY, CDR2 SVGEGT. The CDR3 coding sequence is TGTGCCAGCAGTGGGGCGGGACCGAGCTCTGGGGCCAACGTCCTGACTTTC. Residues: CASSGAGPSSGANVLTF.

The chain has TRBV20-1 and TRBJ2-1; no clear D. The V and J ends lost 0 bases and 2 bases respectively, with 14 bases between them. The CDR3 extends over 16 amino acids. Germline assignment: CDR1 DFQATT and CDR2 SNEGSKA (reference sequence). The CDR3: CSARDPRARPYNEQFF. In DNA form, the CDR3 reads TGCAGTGCTAGAGATCCTCGGGCTCGCCCCTACAATGAGCAGTTCTTC.

The V gene is TRBV21-1, the J gene TRBJ2-1; the table names TRBD2, a call not compared with the DNA. TRBV21-1 is deemed a pseudogene. The CDR3 has 17 amino acids. CDR3 protein: CASSKGRLAGLYNEQFF. CDR3 bases: TGTGCCAGCAGCAAAGGCCGACTAGCGGGGCTGTACAATGAGCAGTTCTTC.

This chain connects TRBV27 to TRBJ1-6, with 8 bases that match TRBD1. Germline trimming cut 8 bases from V and 7 bases from J; bases unmatched to any gene: 13. CDR1 MNHEY and CDR2 SMNVEV come from the germline V gene (reference sequence). This CDR3 spans 16 amino acids. CDR3 in amino acids: CASGIRGQGPNSPLHF. In DNA form, the CDR3 reads TGTGCCAGCGGAATAAGAGGACAGGGCCCAAATTCACCCCTCCACTTT.

V is TRBV9 and J is TRBJ1-2; 10 nucleotides line up with TRBD1. This CDR3 has 19 amino acids. The V gene's germline CDR1 is SGDLS and CDR2 YYNGEE. J lost 1 base, V lost 0 bases, and 12 bases had no gene match. The CDR3 DNA reads as TGTGCCAGCAGCGTAGCACCCCCTAGGGACAGGGGAATTAACTATGGCTACACCTTC. It is translated as CASSVAPPRDRGINYGYTF.

This rearrangement joins TRBV15 to TRBJ2-3; the match to TRBD1 covers 8 bases. Germline V gene sequence: CDR1 LNHNV, CDR2 YYDKDF (reference sequence). The CDR3 covers 16 residues. J was trimmed by 4 bases and V by 5 bases; bases with no gene match: 11. This CDR3 reads CATSLRTGTVADTQYF. The CDR3, as DNA: TGTGCCACCAGCTTAAGGACAGGGACTGTGGCAGATACGCAGTATTTT.

The rearrangement links TRBV6-5 to TRBJ2-5; 9 bases fit TRBD2. Trimming removed 5 bases from V and 5 bases from J; junction bases left unmatched: 15. The CDR3 extends over 17 amino acids. The germline V gene encodes CDR1 MNHEY and CDR2 SVGAGI. CDR3 nucleotides: TGTGCCAGCAGTACCTCGCCGGGGACTAGCTATGGGGAGACCCAGTACTTC. The encoded protein is CASSTSPGTSYGETQYF.

The chain is built from TRBV7-2 and TRBJ1-5; D unresolved. The CDR3 has 13 residues. CDR1 and CDR2 from the germline V gene are SGHTA and FQGNSA. V lost 4 bases and J 4 bases, leaving 8 bases between the germline ends. DNA of the CDR3: TGTGCCAGCAGCTCGGACGGAAATCAGCCCCAGCATTTT. This codes for CASSSDGNQPQHF.

The V call is TRBV19, the J call TRBJ1-1; D possibly corresponds to TRBD1 (5 bases). The germline CDR1 and CDR2 sequences are LNHDA and SQIVND (reference sequence). The germline V and J ends were trimmed by 5 bases and 1 base, with 11 bases remaining between them. This CDR3 spans 14 amino acids. CDR3 sequence: CASSLSGWNTEAFF. CDR3 sequence (DNA): TGTGCCAGTAGTCTCTCAGGGTGGAACACTGAAGCTTTCTTT.

The chain carries TRBV7-2 and TRBJ2-3, with 10 bases identical to TRBD2. The CDR3 has 16 amino acids. CDR1 and CDR2 from the germline V gene are SGHTA and FQGNSA. V was clipped by 0 bases and J by 4 bases; unmatched bases: 4. CDR3 coding DNA: TGTGCCAGCAGCTTAGCCCTTGGACTAGCGGCAGATACGCAGTATTTT. This sequence encodes CASSLALGLAADTQYF.

The V and J genes are TRBV20-1 and TRBJ1-2, with D possibly TRBD1 on 5 matching bases. The V and J ends lost 3 bases and 8 bases respectively, with 10 bases between them. This CDR3 comprises 11 residues. Germline CDR1 DFQATT, CDR2 SNEGSKA (reference sequence). The CDR3 coding sequence is TGCAGTGCTAGTGGGGGTATCGGCTACACCTTC. It yields the protein CSASGGIGYTF.

The chain carries TRBV19 and TRBJ2-1; TRBD2 aligns across 10 bases. The CDR3 has 14 amino acids. The germline V gene has CDR1 LNHDA and CDR2 SQIVND (reference sequence). The trim removed 2 bases at V and 8 bases at J, leaving 3 bases unmatched. In nucleotides, the CDR3 is TGTGCCAGTAGTATACTAGCGGGAGATTATGAGCAGTTCTTC. Protein sequence: CASSILAGDYEQFF.

The rearrangement joins TRBV14 to TRBJ1-5, with TRBD1 matching over 7 bases. Trimming cost V 5 bases and J 5 bases; bases outside gene matches: 6. Germline loops: CDR1 SGHDN, CDR2 FVKESK. CDR3 size: 14 residues. CDR3 in DNA: TGTGCCAGCAGCGTATACGGGACAGATCAGCCCCAGCATTTT. Its translation: CASSVYGTDQPQHF.

Points on this clonotype: One junction end disagrees with the germline gene, perhaps due to a read error. The chain recombines TRBV29-1 with TRBJ2-1; possibly TRBD2 for D (5 bases). The germline V gene encodes CDR1 SQVTM and CDR2 ANQGSEA. This CDR3 has 15 amino acids. CDR3 in DNA: TGCAGCGTTGCTAGAGCGGAGAGCTCCTACGATGAGCAGTTCTTC. It codes for CSVARAESSYDEQFF.

This rearrangement joins TRBV6-2 or TRBV6-3 to TRBJ2-5; D is uncertain. Germline V CDR1 and CDR2: MNHEY, SVGEGT. The CDR3 totals 17 residues. V was cut by 2 bases and J by 4 bases, with 20 bases left in between. The CDR3 DNA is TGTGCCAGCAGTTACCAGTTGCGTCTTGGGTGGAGAGAGACCCAGTACTTC. This encodes CASSYQLRLGWRETQYF.

CDR3 nucleotides: TGTGCCAGCAGTTACTTGAGGGAGGGAGGTGAGCAGTTCTTC. It is translated as CASSYLREGGEQFF. This chain connects TRBV6-6 to TRBJ2-1; TRBD2 matches 7 bases. Per the germline V gene, CDR1 is MNHNY and CDR2 is SVGAGI (reference sequence). With 1 base clipped from V and 9 bases from J, the junction kept 6 bases outside the gene matches. CDR3 length: 14 amino acids.

V and J are TRBV19 and TRBJ1-2; no definite D call. Germline V gene data show CDR1 as LNHDA and CDR2 as SQIVND (reference sequence). V was cut by 4 bases and J by 4 bases, with 4 bases left in between. The CDR3 has 11 amino acids. CDR3 region: CASSTSYGYTF. The DNA of the CDR3 is TGTGCCAGTAGTACCAGCTATGGCTACACCTTC.

This chain links TRBV6-4 with TRBJ2-3; 9 nucleotides align to TRBD2. The ends lost 1 base at V and 3 bases at J; junction bases unmatched: 26. Germline assignment: CDR1 MRHNA and CDR2 SNTAGT. This CDR3 has 23 amino acids. The CDR3 coding sequence is TGTGCCAGCAGTGACTGCAGGCAGAGGACTAAAGCGGGAGGTAAAGTCAATACAGATACGCAGTATTTT. Translating it yields CASSDCRQRTKAGGKVNTDTQYF.

The chain recombines TRBV20-1 with TRBJ2-7; 7 bases fit TRBD2. The CDR3 has 14 amino acids. In germline, CDR1 is DFQATT, CDR2 SNEGSKA (reference sequence). The V gene end was trimmed by 5 bases and the J gene end by 4 bases; junction bases not matched to a gene: 11. In DNA form, the CDR3 reads TGCAGTGCTGGGGAAACGGGAGGAAGGTACGAGCAGTACTTC. Its protein product is CSAGETGGRYEQYF.

This clonotype occurred once. The chain has TRBV18 and TRBJ2-2, with 9 bases identical to TRBD2. The CDR3 is 15 amino acids. Per germline, CDR1 KGHSH and CDR2 LQKENI. Trimming at V came to 3 bases and at J to 5 bases, leaving 4 bases not matched to a gene. This CDR3 reads CASSPGLARTGELFF. The DNA of the CDR3 is TGTGCCAGCTCACCGGGACTAGCTCGGACCGGGGAGCTGTTTTTT.

The genes are TRBV29-1 and TRBJ2-1; a weak D match, TRBD1 (5 bases). Germline V gene data show CDR1 as SQVTM and CDR2 as ANQGSEA. The V gene lost 4 bases and the J gene lost 1 base, with 8 bases spanning the gap. CDR3 length: 13 residues. CDR3 in amino acids: CSVGGASYNEQFF. The DNA of the CDR3 is TGCAGCGTTGGTGGGGCTTCCTACAATGAGCAGTTCTTC.

V and J are TRBV28 and TRBJ2-2; the D gene is possibly TRBD1 (5 bases). Germline loops: CDR1 MDHEN, CDR2 SYDVKM. CDR3 size: 15 residues. The germline V and J ends were trimmed by 5 bases and 0 bases, with 10 bases remaining between them. The CDR3 here is CASSRQKSNTGELFF. CDR3 nucleotide sequence: TGTGCCAGCAGTAGACAGAAGTCGAACACCGGGGAGCTGTTTTTT.

This chain uses TRBV28 with TRBJ2-1, with a possible D match to TRBD2 (6 bases). Trimming cost V 4 bases and J 9 bases, with 16 bases left between them. CDR3 length: 14 residues. Germline V gene sequence: CDR1 MDHEN, CDR2 SYDVKM. In nucleotides, the CDR3 is TGTGCCAGCAGTTCACAGCAAGGGAGGCGTGAGCAGTTCTTC. Amino acids: CASSSQQGRREQFF.

J is TRBJ2-1 and V is TRBV5-1; D is undetermined. V lost 0 bases, J lost 4 bases, and 17 bases lay in between. Germline V gives CDR1 SGHRS, CDR2 YFSETQ. The CDR3 loop spans 17 amino acids. The CDR3 loop is CASSLGLANYFYNEQFF. The DNA for the CDR3 is TGCGCCAGCAGCTTGGGGTTGGCGAACTACTTTTACAATGAGCAGTTCTTC.